Listed here are 3 T cell receptor beta chains from one sample, sequenced in a study of T cells in Graves' hyperthyroidism and ophthalmopathy. Amplification of TCR beta CDR3 regions was performed using RNA transcripts as template. A set of HTBI primers served as the primers for a first-round RT-PCR of the TCR CDR3. TCRdb ran MiXCR on the multiplex PCR reads and lists one entry per CDR3 protein. The sample has some 500,000 distinct CDR3 sequences, roughly 25% seen once. Material: blood. These TCRs come from a woman in her twenties or thirties with Graves' ophthalmopathy.

This chain connects TRBV30 to TRBJ2-7; TRBD1 is a possible D gene (7 bases). V lost 2 bases and J lost 0, with 14 bases in between. The germline gives CDR1 GTSNPN, CDR2 SVGIG (reference sequence). This CDR3 region has 15 residues. CDR3 amino acids: CAWSTAGQSSYEQYF. The CDR3, as DNA: TGTGCCTGGAGTACCGCGGGACAGAGCTCCTACGAGCAGTACTTC.

The rearrangement links TRBV6-5 to TRBJ2-5; TRBD1 aligns across 9 bases. The V and J ends lost 0 bases and 1 base, in that order; junction bases with no gene match: 3. This CDR3 region has 16 residues. Per the germline V gene, CDR1 is MNHEY and CDR2 is SVGAGI. CDR3 region: CASSYSPGQGQETQYF. The CDR3 DNA reads TGTGCCAGCAGTTACTCCCCGGGACAGGGCCAAGAGACCCAGTACTTC.

Regarding this clonotype: Being one base from a much bigger clone, this may be a read error. This CDR3 is CASSTGDRENTIYF. Here the CDR3 DNA reads TGTGCCAGCAGCACAGGGGACAGGGAGAACACCATATATTTT. The chain is built from TRBV11-2 and TRBJ1-3; TRBD1 agrees at 9 bases. CDR3 length: 14 amino acids. The V gene's germline CDR1 is SGHAT and CDR2 FQNNGV. After removal of 5 bases from V and 7 bases from J, the junction contained 6 bases not matched to a gene. The variable domain in full, with the rest retrieved from reference TRBV11-2 and TRBJ1-3, is EAGVAQSPRYKIIEKRQSVAFWCNPISGHATLYWYQQILGQGPKLLIQFQNNGVVDDSQLPKDRFSAERLKGVDSTLKIQPAKLEDSAVYLCASSTGDRENTIYFGEGSWLTVV.